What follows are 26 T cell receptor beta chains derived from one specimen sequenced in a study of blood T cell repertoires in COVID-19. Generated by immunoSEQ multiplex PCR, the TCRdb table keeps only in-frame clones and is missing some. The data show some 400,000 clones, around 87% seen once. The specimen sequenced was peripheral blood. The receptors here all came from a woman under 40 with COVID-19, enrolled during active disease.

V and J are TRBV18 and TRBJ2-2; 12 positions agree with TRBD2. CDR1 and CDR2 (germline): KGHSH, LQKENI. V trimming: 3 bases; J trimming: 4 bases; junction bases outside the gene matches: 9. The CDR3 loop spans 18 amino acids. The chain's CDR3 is CASSPRLAGEEVTGELFF. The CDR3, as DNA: TGTGCCAGCTCACCGAGACTAGCGGGAGAGGAAGTCACCGGGGAGCTGTTTTTT. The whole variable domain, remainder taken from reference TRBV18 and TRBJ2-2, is NAGVMQNPRHLVRRRGQEARLRCSPMKGHSHVYWYRQLPEEGLKFMVYLQKENIIDESGMPKERFSAEFPKEGPSILRIQQVVRGDSAAYFCASSPRLAGEEVTGELFFGEGSRLTVL.

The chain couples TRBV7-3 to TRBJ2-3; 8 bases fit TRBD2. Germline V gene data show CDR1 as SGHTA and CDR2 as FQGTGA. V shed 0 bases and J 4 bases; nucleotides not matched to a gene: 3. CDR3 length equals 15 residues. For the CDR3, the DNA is TGTGCCAGCAGCTTAACCGGGAGGGGATCAGATACGCAGTATTTT. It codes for CASSLTGRGSDTQYF.

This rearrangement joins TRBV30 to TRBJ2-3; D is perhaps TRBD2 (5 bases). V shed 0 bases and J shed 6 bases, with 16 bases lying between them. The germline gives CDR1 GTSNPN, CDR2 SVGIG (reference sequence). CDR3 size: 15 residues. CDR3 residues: CAWSVPRRAPDTQYF. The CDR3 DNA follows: TGTGCCTGGAGTGTACCCCGGCGGGCGCCCGATACGCAGTATTTT.

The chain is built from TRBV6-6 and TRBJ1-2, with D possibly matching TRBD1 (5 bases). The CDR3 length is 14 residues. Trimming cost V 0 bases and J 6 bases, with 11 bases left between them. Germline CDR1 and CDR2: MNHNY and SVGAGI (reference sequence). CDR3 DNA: TGTGCCAGCAGTTACTCCCCCGGGGGGGATGGCTACACCTTC. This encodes CASSYSPGGDGYTF.

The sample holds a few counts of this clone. CDR3 loop: CASNSFAANNEQFF. The CDR3, as DNA: TGTGCCAGTAACTCATTTGCGGCAAACAATGAGCAGTTCTTC. This chain joins TRBV19 and TRBJ2-1; unclear D gene. The CDR3 length is 14 residues. The V and J ends lost 7 bases and 5 bases respectively, with 15 bases between them. Looked up from germline, CDR1 is LNHDA and CDR2 is SQIVND (reference sequence).

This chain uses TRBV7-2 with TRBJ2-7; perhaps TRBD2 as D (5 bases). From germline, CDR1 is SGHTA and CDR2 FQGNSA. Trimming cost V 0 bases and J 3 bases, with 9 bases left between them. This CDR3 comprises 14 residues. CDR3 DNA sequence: TGTGCCAGCAGCTTAGCCGGGAATCTCTACGAGCAGTACTTC. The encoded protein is CASSLAGNLYEQYF.

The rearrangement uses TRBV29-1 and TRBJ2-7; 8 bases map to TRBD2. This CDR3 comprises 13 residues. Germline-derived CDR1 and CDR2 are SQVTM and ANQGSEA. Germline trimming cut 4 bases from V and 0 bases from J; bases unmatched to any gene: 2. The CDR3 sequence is CSVVAGLSYEQYF. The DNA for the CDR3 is TGCAGCGTTGTAGCGGGGCTCTCCTACGAGCAGTACTTC.

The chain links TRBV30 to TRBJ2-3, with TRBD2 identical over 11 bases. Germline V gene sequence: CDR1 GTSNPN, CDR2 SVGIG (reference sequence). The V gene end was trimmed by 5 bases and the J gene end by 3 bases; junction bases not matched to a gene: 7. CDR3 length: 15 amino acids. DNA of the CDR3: TGTGCCTGGGGGACTAGCGGACGTTGGACAGATACGCAGTATTTT. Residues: CAWGTSGRWTDTQYF. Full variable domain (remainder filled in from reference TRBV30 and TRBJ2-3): SQTIHQWPATLVQPVGSPLSLECTVEGTSNPNLYWYRQAAGRGLQLLFYSVGIGQISSEVPQNLSASRPQDRQFILSSKKLLLSDSGFYLCAWGTSGRWTDTQYFGPGTRLTVL.

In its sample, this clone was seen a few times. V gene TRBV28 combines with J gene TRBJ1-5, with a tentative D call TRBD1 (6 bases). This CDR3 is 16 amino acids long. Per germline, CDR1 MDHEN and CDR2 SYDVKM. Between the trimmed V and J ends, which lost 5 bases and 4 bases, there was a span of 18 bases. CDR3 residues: CASSLRTQGINQPQHF. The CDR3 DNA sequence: TGTGCCAGCAGTCTCCGCACACAGGGCATAAATCAGCCCCAGCATTTT.

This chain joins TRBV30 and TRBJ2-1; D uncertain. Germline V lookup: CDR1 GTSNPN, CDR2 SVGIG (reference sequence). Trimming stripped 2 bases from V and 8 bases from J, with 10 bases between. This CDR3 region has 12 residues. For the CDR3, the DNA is TGTGCCTGGAGTAAGGTTAGCTATGAGCAGTTCTTC. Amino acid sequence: CAWSKVSYEQFF.

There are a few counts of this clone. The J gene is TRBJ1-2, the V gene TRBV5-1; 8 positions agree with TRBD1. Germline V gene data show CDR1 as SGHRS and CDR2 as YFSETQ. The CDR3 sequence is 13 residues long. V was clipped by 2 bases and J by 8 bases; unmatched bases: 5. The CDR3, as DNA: TGCGCCAGCAGCTTAGAAACAGGGGGAGGCTACACCTTC. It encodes CASSLETGGGYTF.

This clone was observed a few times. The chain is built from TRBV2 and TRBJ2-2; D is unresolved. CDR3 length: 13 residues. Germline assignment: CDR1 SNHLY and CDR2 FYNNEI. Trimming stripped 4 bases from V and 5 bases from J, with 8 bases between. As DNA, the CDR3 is TGTGCCAGCAGTGCCCGAGAAACCGGGGAGCTGTTTTTT. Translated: CASSARETGELFF. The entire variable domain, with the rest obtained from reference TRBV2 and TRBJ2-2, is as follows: EPEVTQTPSHQVTQMGQEVILRCVPISNHLYFYWYRQILGQKVEFLVSFYNNEISEKSEIFDDQFSVERPDGSNFTLKIRSTKLEDSAMYFCASSARETGELFFGEGSRLTVL.

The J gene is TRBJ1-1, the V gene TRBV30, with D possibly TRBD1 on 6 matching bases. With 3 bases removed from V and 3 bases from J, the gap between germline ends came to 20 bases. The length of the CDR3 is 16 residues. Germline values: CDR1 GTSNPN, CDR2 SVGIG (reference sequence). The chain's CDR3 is CAWRRSNFYRDTEAFF. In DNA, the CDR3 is TGTGCCTGGAGACGAAGCAATTTTTACAGGGACACTGAAGCTTTCTTT.

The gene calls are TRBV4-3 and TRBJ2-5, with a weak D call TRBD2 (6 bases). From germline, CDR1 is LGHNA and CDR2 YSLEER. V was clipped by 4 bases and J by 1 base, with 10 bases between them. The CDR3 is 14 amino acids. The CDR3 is CASSLSGTQETQYF. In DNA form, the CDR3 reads TGCGCCAGCAGCCTTAGCGGAACCCAAGAGACCCAGTACTTC.

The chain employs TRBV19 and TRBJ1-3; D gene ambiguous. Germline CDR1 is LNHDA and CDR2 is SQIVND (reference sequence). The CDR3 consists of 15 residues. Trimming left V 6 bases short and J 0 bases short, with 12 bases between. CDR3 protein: CASRGAGYSGNTIYF. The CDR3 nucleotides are TGTGCCAGTAGGGGCGCGGGGTACTCTGGAAACACCATATATTTT.

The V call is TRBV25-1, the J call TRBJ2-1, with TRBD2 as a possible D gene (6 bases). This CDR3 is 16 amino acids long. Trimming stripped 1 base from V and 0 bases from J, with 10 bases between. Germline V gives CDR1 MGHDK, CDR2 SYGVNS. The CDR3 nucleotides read TGTGCCAGCAGTGAATCCGGGAGAAGCTCCTACAATGAGCAGTTCTTC. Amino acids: CASSESGRSSYNEQFF.

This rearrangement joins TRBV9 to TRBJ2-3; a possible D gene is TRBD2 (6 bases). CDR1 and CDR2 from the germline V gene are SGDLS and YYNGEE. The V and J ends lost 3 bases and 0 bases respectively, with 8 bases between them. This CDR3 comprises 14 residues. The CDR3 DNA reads TGTGCCAGCAGCGAGGCGGGAAGCACAGATACGCAGTATTTT. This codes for CASSEAGSTDTQYF.

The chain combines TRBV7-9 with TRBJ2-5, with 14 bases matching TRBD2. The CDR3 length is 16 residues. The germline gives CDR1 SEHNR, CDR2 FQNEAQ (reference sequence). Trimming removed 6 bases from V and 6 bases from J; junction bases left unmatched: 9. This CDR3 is CASSRLAGGIMKTQYF. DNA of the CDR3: TGTGCCAGCAGTCGACTAGCGGGAGGGATTATGAAGACCCAGTACTTC.

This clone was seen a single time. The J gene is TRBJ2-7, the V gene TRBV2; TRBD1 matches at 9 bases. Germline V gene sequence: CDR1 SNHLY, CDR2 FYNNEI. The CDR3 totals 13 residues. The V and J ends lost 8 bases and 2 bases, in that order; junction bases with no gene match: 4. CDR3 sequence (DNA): TGTGCCAGCGCCTACAGGGGGCCCTACGAGCAGTACTTC. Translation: CASAYRGPYEQYF.

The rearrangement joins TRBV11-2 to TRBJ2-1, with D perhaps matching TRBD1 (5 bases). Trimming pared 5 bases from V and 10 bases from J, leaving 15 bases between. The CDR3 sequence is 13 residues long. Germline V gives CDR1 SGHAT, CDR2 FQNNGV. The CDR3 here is CASSAASRVEQFF. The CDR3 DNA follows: TGTGCCAGCAGCGCTGCCTCCAGGGTAGAGCAGTTCTTC.

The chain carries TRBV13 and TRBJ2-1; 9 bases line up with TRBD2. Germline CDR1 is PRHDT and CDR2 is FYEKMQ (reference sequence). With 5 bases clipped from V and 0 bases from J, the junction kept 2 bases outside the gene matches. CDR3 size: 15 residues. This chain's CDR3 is CASSAGLASYNEQFF. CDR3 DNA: TGTGCCAGCAGCGCGGGACTAGCCTCCTACAATGAGCAGTTCTTC.

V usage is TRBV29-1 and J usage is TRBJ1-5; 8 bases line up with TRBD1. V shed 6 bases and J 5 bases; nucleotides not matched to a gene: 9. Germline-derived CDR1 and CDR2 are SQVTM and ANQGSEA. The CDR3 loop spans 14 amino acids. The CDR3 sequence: CSVGTGGWDQPQHF. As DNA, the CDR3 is TGCAGCGTAGGAACAGGGGGATGGGATCAGCCCCAGCATTTT.

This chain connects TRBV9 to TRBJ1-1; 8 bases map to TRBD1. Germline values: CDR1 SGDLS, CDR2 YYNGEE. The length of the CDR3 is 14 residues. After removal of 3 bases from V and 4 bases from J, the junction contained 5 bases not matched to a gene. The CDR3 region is CASSAGTGGTEAFF. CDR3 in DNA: TGTGCCAGCAGCGCCGGGACAGGCGGCACTGAAGCTTTCTTT.

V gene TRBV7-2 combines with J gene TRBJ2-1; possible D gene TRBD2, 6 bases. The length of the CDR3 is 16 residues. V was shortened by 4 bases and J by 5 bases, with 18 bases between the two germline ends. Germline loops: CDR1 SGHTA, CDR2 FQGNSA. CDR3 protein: CASSSVRDSFDNEQFF. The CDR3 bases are TGTGCCAGCAGCTCAGTCCGGGACTCCTTTGACAATGAGCAGTTCTTC.

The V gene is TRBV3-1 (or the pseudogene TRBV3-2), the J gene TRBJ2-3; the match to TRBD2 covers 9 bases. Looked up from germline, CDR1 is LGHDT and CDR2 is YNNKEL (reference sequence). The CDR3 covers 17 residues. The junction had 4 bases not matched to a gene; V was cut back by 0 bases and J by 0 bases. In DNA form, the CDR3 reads TGTGCCAGCAGCCAAGATCTACTAGCGGGTAGCACAGATACGCAGTATTTT. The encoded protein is CASSQDLLAGSTDTQYF.

The CDR3 sequence: CASSLEAGSYNEQFF. DNA of the CDR3: TGTGCCAGCAGCTTAGAGGCGGGGTCCTACAATGAGCAGTTCTTC. The chain recombines TRBV11-2 with TRBJ2-1; weak D call: TRBD2 (6 bases). Between the trimmed V and J ends, which lost 0 bases and 1 base, there was a span of 7 bases. CDR1 and CDR2 from the germline V gene are SGHAT and FQNNGV. This CDR3 has 15 amino acids.